The 8 T cell receptor beta chains given below trace back to one sample, sequenced in a study of T cell clonality in common variable immunodeficiency. Repertoires were generated with immunoSEQ multiplex PCR, while TCRdb's copy carries only in-frame clones and drops some. Listed here are tens of thousands of clones without any singletons, the top ten holding about 1.9%. Sequencing was done on a sample of peripheral blood mononuclear cells. The receptors were gathered from a person aged 18-69 years in good health.

This clone occurred many times. The CDR3 protein is CASSLGRGRYTEAFF. CDR3 DNA, as far as it was read: TGTGCCAGCAGCTTAGGAAGGGGAAGGTACACTGAA. The rearrangement joins TRBV7-2 to TRBJ1-1; D possibly corresponds to TRBD1 (5 bases). Read sequence stops 3 residues before the CDR3 end, and the germline J gene provides the missing end. Trimming shortened V by 1 base and J by 3 bases, and 12 bases separated the two germline ends. This CDR3 is 15 amino acids long. Germline loops: CDR1 SGHTA, CDR2 FQGNSA.

This clone showed up many times. With the read ending 3 residues before the CDR3 end, the germline J gene is used to fill in that end. This sequence joins TRBV30 and TRBJ2-1, with 8 bases matching TRBD2. CDR3 length: 15 residues. Germline loops: CDR1 GTSNPN, CDR2 SVGIG (reference sequence). Trimming took 0 bases from V and 6 from J; bases not matched to a gene: 7. The CDR3 bases that were read are TGTGCCTGGAGTGTAGCCAGCGGGAGCTCCAATGAG. Its translation: CAWSVASGSSNE. The complete CDR3 sequence is CAWSVASGSSNEQFF.

This clone was seen ten or more times. Sequencing ends 3 residues short of the CDR3 end; the germline J gene provides the rest. The chain links TRBV20-1 to TRBJ2-2, with 11 bases fitting TRBD1. The V segment lost 5 bases and the J segment 8 bases; nucleotides outside the gene matches: 10. The CDR3 length is 15 residues. In germline, CDR1 is DFQATT, CDR2 SNEGSKA (reference sequence). The CDR3 here is CSAAGGTGGFGELFF. The sequenced CDR3 bases are TGCAGTGCTGCCGGGGGGACAGGGGGGTTTGGGGAG.

This clone was recorded many times. The read terminates 3 residues before the CDR3 end, so the remaining end is supplied by the germline J gene. The chain employs TRBV5-1 and TRBJ2-3, with D maybe TRBD1 (5 bases). Germline CDR1 SGHRS, CDR2 YFSETQ. The CDR3 runs 14 residues. V lost 0 bases, J lost 2 bases, and 7 bases lay in between. The part of the CDR3 DNA that was read is TGCGCCAGCAGCTTGGGACAGCACACAGATACG. Translation gives CASSLGQHTDT. The whole CDR3 is CASSLGQHTDTQYF.

This clone was seen repeatedly, ten times or more. One end of the junction does not line up with germline, which may come from a read error. The read falls 3 residues short of the CDR3 end, and the missing part is taken from the germline J gene. V and J are TRBV4-2 and TRBJ2-2; TRBD1 matches 8 bases. CDR1 LGHNA and CDR2 YNFKEQ come from the germline V gene. The CDR3 has 16 amino acids. The sequenced part of the CDR3 DNA is TGCGCCAGCAGCCAAGCAGACAGGGGCAACACCGGGGAG. Translated, it gives CASSQADRGNTGE. The CDR3, in full, reads CASSQADRGNTGELFF.

This clone was counted many times. The read ends 3 residues early relative to the CDR3; the germline J gene fills the gap. This chain joins TRBV20-1 and TRBJ1-5, with TRBD1 matching over 7 bases. Germline loops: CDR1 DFQATT, CDR2 SNEGSKA (reference sequence). V dropped 0 bases and J dropped 6; count of bases not matched to a gene: 11. The CDR3 has 16 residues. The DNA read from the CDR3 is TGCAGTGCTAGAGATGCCCGACAGGGTTCCGTTCAGCCC. It yields the protein CSARDARQGSVQP. In full, the CDR3 reads CSARDARQGSVQPQHF.

This clone was seen ten or more times. The read terminates 3 residues ahead of where the CDR3 ends, so the germline J gene completes it. This sequence joins TRBV5-1 and TRBJ1-3, with D possibly being TRBD1 (6 bases). There are 14 residues in the CDR3. The V end was cut by 0 bases, the J end by 2 bases, with 6 bases between. Germline loops: CDR1 SGHRS, CDR2 YFSETQ. The sequenced part of the CDR3 DNA is TGCGCCAGCAGCTTGGCAGGGGCTGGAAACACC. Translating it yields CASSLAGAGNT. The entire CDR3 sequence reads CASSLAGAGNTIYF.

This clone was counted ten times or more. CDR3 DNA (partial): TGTGCCAGCAGCTTGAAGGGGGCGGACGAG. Amino acids: CASSLKGADE. The complete CDR3 protein is CASSLKGADELFF. The chain recombines TRBV5-4 with TRBJ2-2, with TRBD1 matching 7 bases. The CDR3 end is not reached by the read, which stops 3 residues before it; the germline J gene fills it in. Germline values: CDR1 SGHNT, CDR2 YYREEE (reference sequence). This CDR3 region has 13 residues.